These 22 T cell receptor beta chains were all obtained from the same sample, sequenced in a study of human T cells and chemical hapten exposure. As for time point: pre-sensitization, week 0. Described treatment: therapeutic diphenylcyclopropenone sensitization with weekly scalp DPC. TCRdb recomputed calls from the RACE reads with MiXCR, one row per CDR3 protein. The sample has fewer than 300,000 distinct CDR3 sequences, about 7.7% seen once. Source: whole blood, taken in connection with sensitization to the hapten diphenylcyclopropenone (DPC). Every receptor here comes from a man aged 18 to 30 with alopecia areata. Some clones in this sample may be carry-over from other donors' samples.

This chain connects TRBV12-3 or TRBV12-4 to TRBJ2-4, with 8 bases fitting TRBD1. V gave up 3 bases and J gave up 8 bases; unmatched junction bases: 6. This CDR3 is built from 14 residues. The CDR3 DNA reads TGTGCCAGCAGTTTGTCCAGGGGGCGGGACATTCAGTACTTC. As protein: CASSLSRGRDIQYF.

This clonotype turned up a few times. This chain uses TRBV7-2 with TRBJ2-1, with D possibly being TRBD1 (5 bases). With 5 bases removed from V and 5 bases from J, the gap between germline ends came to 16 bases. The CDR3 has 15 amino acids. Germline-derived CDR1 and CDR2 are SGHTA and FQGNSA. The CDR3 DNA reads TGTGCCAGCAGCCCCCCAGGGTCCCTGAACAATGAGCAGTTCTTC. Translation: CASSPPGSLNNEQFF.

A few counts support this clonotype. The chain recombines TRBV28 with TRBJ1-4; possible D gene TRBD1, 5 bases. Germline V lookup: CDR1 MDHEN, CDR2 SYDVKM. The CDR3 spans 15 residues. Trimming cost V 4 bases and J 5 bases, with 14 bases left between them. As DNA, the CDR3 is TGTGCCAGCAGTTCCTCCGGGACGGAAAATGAAAAACTGTTTTTT. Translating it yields CASSSSGTENEKLFF.

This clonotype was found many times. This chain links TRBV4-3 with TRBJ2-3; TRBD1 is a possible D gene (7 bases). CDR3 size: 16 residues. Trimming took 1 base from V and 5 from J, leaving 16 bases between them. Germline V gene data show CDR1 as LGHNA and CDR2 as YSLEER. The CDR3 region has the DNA TGCGCCAGCAGCCAAGTGGCCAGGGGGGCAGGAGATACGCAGTATTTT. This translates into CASSQVARGAGDTQYF.

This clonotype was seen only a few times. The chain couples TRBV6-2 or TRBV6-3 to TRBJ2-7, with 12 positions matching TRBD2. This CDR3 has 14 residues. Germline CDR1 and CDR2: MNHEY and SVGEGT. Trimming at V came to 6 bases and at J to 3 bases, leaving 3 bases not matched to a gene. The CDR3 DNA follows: TGTGCCAGCAGCGCGGGACTAGCGGGCTACGAGCAGTACTTC. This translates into CASSAGLAGYEQYF.

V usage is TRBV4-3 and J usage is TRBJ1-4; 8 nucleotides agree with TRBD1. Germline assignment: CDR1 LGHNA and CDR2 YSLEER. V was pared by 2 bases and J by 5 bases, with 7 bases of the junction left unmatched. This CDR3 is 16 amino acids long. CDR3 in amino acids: CASSQSTGTGNEKLFF. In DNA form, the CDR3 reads TGCGCCAGCAGCCAATCGACCGGGACAGGCAATGAAAAACTGTTTTTT.

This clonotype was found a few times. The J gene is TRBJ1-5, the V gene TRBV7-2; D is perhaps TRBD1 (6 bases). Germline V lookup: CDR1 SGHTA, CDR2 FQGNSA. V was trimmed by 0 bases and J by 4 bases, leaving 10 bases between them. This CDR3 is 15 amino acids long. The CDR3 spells CASSLAGTKNQPQHF. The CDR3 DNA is TGTGCCAGCAGCTTAGCCGGGACAAAAAATCAGCCCCAGCATTTT.

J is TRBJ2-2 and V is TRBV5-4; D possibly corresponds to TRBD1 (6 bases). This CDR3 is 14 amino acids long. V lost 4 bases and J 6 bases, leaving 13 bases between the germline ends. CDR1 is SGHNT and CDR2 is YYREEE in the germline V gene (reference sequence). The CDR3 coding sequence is TGTGCCAGCAGCCCCGACAGGTACCCCGGGGAGCTGTTTTTT. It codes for CASSPDRYPGELFF.

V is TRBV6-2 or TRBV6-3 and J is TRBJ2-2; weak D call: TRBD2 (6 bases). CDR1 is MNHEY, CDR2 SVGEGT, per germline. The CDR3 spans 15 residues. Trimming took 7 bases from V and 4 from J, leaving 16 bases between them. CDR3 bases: TGTGCCAGCACCGAAGGGGAAGCGGGCACCGGGGAGCTGTTTTTT. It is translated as CASTEGEAGTGELFF.

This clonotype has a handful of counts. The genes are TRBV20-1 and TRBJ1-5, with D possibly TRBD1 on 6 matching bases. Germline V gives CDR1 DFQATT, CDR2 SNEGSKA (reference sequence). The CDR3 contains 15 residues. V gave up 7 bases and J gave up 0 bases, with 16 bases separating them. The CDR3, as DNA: TGCAGTGTTAGTCAGCCGGGGGCTAGCAATCAGCCCCAGCATTTT. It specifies CSVSQPGASNQPQHF.

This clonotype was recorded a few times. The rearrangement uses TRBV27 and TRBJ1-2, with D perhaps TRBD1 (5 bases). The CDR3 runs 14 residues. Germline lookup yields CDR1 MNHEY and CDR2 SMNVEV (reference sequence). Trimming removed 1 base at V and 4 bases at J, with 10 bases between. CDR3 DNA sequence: TGTGCCAGCAGTTTATTATCAGGGACCTATGGCTACACCTTC. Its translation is CASSLLSGTYGYTF.

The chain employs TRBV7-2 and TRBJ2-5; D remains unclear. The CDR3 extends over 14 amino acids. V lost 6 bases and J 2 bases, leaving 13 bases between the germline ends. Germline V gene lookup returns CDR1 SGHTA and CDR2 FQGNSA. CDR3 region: CASSSEMRQETQYF. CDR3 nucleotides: TGTGCCAGCAGTTCGGAGATGAGACAAGAGACCCAGTACTTC.

CDR3 loop: CSARQGNNSPLHF. For the CDR3, the DNA is TGCAGTGCCCGACAGGGAAATAATTCACCCCTCCACTTT. This rearrangement joins TRBV20-1 to TRBJ1-6; 7 bases match TRBD1. V gave up 6 bases and J gave up 5 bases; unmatched junction bases: 4. Germline CDR1 DFQATT, CDR2 SNEGSKA (reference sequence). The CDR3 runs to 13 residues.

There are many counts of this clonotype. The CDR3 reads CASSKTKMKHRDRGAGGELFF. The CDR3 bases are TGTGCCAGCAGCAAAACCAAAATGAAACACCGGGACAGGGGAGCGGGCGGGGAGCTGTTTTTT. The gene calls are TRBV11-2 and TRBJ2-2; 10 bases map to TRBD1. The CDR3 is 21 amino acids. CDR1 and CDR2 from the germline V gene are SGHAT and FQNNGV. V lost 5 bases and J lost 7; bases outside the gene matches: 25. The variable domain in full, with the rest retrieved from reference TRBV11-2 and TRBJ2-2, is EAGVAQSPRYKIIEKRQSVAFWCNPISGHATLYWYQQILGQGPKLLIQFQNNGVVDDSQLPKDRFSAERLKGVDSTLKIQPAKLEDSAVYLCASSKTKMKHRDRGAGGELFFGEGSRLTVL.

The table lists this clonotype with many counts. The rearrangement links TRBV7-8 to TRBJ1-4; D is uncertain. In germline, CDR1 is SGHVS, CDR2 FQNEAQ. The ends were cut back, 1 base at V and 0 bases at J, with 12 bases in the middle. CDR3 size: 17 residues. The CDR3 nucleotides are TGTGCCAGCAGCTTAGGTCGTCAGGTTACAACTAATGAAAAACTGTTTTTT. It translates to CASSLGRQVTTNEKLFF.

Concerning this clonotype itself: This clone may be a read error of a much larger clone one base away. CDR3 amino acids: CANSRLRGETQYF. For the CDR3, the DNA is TGCGCCAACAGCCGCTTGAGGGGGGAGACCCAGTACTTC. This chain links TRBV4-1 with TRBJ2-5; the D gene is possibly TRBD1 (6 bases). This CDR3 has 13 amino acids. CDR1 and CDR2 from the germline V gene are MGHRA and YSYEKL.

The CDR3 reads CASSPQDNQPQHF. The CDR3 nucleotides read TGTGCCAGCAGTCCCCAGGACAATCAGCCCCAGCATTTT. The chain employs TRBV28 and TRBJ1-5; no reliable D call. CDR3 size: 13 residues. The V gene lost 5 bases and the J gene lost 3 bases, with 8 bases spanning the gap. Germline V lookup: CDR1 MDHEN, CDR2 SYDVKM. Filled out from reference TRBV28 and TRBJ1-5, the complete variable domain reads DVKVTQSSRYLVKRTGEKVFLECVQDMDHENMFWYRQDPGLGLRLIYFSYDVKMKEKGDIPEGYSVSREKKERFSLILESASTNQTSMYLCASSPQDNQPQHFGDGTRLSIL.

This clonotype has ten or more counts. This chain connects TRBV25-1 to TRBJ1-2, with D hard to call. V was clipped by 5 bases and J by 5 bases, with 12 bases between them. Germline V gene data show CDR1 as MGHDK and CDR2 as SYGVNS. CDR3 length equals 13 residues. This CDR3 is CASSRTGIYGYTF. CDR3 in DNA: TGTGCCAGCAGTCGAACCGGCATTTATGGCTACACCTTC.

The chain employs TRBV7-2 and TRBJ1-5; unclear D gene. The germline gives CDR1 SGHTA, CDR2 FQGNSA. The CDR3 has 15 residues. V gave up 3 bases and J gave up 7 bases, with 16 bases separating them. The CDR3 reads CASSFSRDYSQPQHF. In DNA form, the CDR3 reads TGTGCCAGCAGCTTTTCCCGGGATTATAGCCAGCCCCAGCATTTT.

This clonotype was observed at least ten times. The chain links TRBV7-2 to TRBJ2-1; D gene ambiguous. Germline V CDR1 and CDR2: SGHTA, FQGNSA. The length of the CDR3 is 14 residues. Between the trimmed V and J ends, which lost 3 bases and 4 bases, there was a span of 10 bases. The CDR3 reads CASSFQNSYNEQFF. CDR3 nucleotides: TGTGCCAGCAGCTTTCAAAACAGTTACAATGAGCAGTTCTTC.

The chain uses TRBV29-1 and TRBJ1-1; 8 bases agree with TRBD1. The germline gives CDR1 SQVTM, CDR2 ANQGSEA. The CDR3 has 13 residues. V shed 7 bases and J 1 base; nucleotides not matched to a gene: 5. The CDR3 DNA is TGCAGCGCTAGAGGGACAGGGAACACTGAAGCTTTCTTT. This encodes CSARGTGNTEAFF.

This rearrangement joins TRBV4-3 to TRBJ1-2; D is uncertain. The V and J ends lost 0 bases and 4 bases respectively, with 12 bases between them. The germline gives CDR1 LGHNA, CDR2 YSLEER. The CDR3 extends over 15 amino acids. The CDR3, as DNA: TGCGCCAGCAGCCAAGATTCCTACGGATTCTATGGCTACACCTTC. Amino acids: CASSQDSYGFYGYTF.